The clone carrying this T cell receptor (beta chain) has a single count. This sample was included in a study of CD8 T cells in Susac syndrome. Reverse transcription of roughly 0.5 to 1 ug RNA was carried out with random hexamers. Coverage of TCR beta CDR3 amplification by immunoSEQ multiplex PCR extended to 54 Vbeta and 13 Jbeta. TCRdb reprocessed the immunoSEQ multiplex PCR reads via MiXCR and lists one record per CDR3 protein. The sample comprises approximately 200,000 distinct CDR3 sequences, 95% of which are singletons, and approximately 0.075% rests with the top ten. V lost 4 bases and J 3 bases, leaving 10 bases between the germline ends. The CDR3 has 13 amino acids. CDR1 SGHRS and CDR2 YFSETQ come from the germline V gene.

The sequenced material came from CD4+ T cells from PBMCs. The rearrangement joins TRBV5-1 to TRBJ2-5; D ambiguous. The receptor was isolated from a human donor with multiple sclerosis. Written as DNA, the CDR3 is TGCGCCAGCAGCCGCTGGGTCAAAGAGACCCAGTACTTC. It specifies CASSRWVKETQYF. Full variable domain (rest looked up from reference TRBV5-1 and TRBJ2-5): KAGVTQTPRYLIKTRGQQVTLSCSPISGHRSVSWYQQTPGQGLQFLFEYFSETQRNKGNFPGRFSGRQFSNSRSEMNVSTLELGDSALYLCASSRWVKETQYFGPGTRLLVL.